This TCR beta chain comes out of a study of cytomegalovirus exposure and HLA in healthy donors (TCRdb year 2017). Study-wide context: According to an earlier analysis of several hundred of the donors, about 190 million T cells yielded over 100 million unique TCR beta sequences and about 280 Gb of sequence data. An early release covering 550 to 650 HLA-typed donors comprised around 300 gigabases of sequencing data and 85 million or so unique TCR sequences. The genetic ancestry cluster associated with self-reported Caucasian donors included roughly four fifths of the approximately 410 genotyped donors. The study aimed to test whether cataloging public T cell receptors could reveal signatures of past pathogen exposure. The T cell repertoires of 666 subjects were profiled by immunosequencing and related to cytomegalovirus serostatus. In addition to the first cohort of around 670 subjects, a separate validation cohort of 130 or so different subjects was used. High-throughput TCR immunosequencing, statistical association of individual TCRs with disease status, and machine learning were combined to predict cytomegalovirus infection status. A later analysis re-analyzed previously published TCR beta repertoires from 666 donors and added high-resolution HLA genotyping to study TCR occurrence patterns. Rather than drawing on any new phenotypic data, the later analysis identified candidate immune exposures from TCR beta sequences and the way those sequences occurred across donors. To decide whether each TCR beta V gene segment behaved as functional or pseudogenic, an earlier analysis of some 600 of the donors relied on high-throughput TCR beta sequencing. Alongside the repertoire data, information on donor age, sex, ethnicity and CMV serostatus was compiled. In a later genetic analysis, genome-wide SNP genotypes for about 65% of the roughly 700 donors were used, and that subset was treated as a discovery cohort. Every discovery cohort repertoire had been produced on one sequencing platform. HLA typing included class I and class II loci at four-digit resolution. The number of donors typed differed by locus, with about 629-630 for A, B, C, DRB1 and DQB1, more than 500 for DQA1, over 600 for DPA1, and around 430 for DPB1. Because of strong linkage in the cohort, roughly 5 DR-DQ haplotypes were treated as single units for association and clustering. Among under 450 genotyped donors of the cohort, an average of about 240,000 unique TCR beta nucleotide sequences were sequenced per donor, around a sixth of them non-productive.

V and J are trimmed by 0 bases and 2 bases, and the gene matches miss 10 bases of the junction. Including the terminal cysteine and phenylalanine, the CDR3 comprises 18 residues. Only the CDR3 portion is preserved as DNA: 54 bases, with reading frame beginning at the first base. Reading the germline V gene (reference sequence) gives CDR1 LNHNV and CDR2 YYDKDF. A remark on this clone: Its antigen target is currently unknown. Per-nucleotide qualities are absent, and no much larger clonotype sits a single base away.

The research as a whole found: The classifier was reported to diagnose cytomegalovirus status with high specificity and sensitivity in both the original and validation cohorts. This cohort had only TCR beta chains sequenced, and the lack of alpha or paired-chain data limited which features could be detected. The authors suggested that the approach could potentially be extended to other disease states and immunological phenotypes. In a later analysis, HLA-associated TCR beta chains were found to be more clonally expanded and to have lower generation probabilities than equally common non-associated chains. An earlier analysis of approximately 500 of the donors showed that most TCR beta V segments appeared in productive rearrangements either about 87% or about 30% of the time, which broadly matched IMGT annotations. Sequencing depth was assumed to be roughly uniform across donors in the presence/absence analyses, though that assumption may not hold. Because counts were too low, seventeen rarely observed V segments, including chromosome 9 orphons, were left out of the earlier analysis of about 500 of the donors. When HLA alleles, especially DR and DQ, strongly co-occurred, TCR associations were difficult to assign to individual alleles. Some IMGT-functional V segments, including TRBV6-2 and TRBV6-3, could not be distinguished by the 87-base-pair reads and were therefore excluded. In a later analysis, several top co-occurrence clusters were reported to appear linked to parvovirus B19, influenza, CMV and Epstein-Barr virus. The study listed approximately 150 TCR beta chains as associated with cytomegalovirus. A later analysis found that most CMV-associated TCR beta chains appeared HLA-restricted, with HLA associations seemingly driven largely by CMV exposure. Correlated functional status among segregating V segments might reflect linkage disequilibrium, but an unknown experimental factor could not be ruled out. Most TCR sequences were observed very rarely across donors, whereas some public TCRs were present in many individuals. Because some donors lacked HLA typing at each locus, the association tests relied only on the typed subset. In a later analysis, the rate of TCR association differed among HLA loci, with DRB1 alleles having the most associated TCRs and HLA-C alleles having the fewest. In vitro tests confirmed that a few of the cytomegalovirus-associated TCR beta chains recognize cytomegalovirus antigens. A further reported finding was that TCR beta sequences accurately predicted the HLA-A and HLA-B alleles for most subjects in the first cohort. For the cohort, immune exposure information was limited to CMV serostatus. In a later genetic analysis, fewer N-insertions in productive TCRs were reported among donors in an Asian-associated ancestry cluster than the roughly 700-donor mean. A cluster of highly shared sequence variants was judged likely to represent a technical artifact of the sequencing pipeline. At a false discovery rate of 0.05, a later analysis linked around 15,000 TCR beta sequences to specific HLA alleles. V-gene and J-gene trimming of TCR beta chains was associated with a missense DCLRE1C variant in a later genetic analysis, and the association was replicated in an independent cohort.

Library prep was done by the immunoSEQ multiplex PCR assay. A mixture of 60 forward primers for TCR Vbeta segments and 13 reverse primers for TCR Jbeta segments was used in the multiplex PCR. The CDR3 region of rearranged TCR beta genes was amplified from genomic DNA by a multiplex PCR assay. On the Illumina HiSeq System, the amplified TCR beta libraries were sequenced as 87-base-pair reads. The authors processed their data as follows. A later analysis counted about 80 million unique TCR beta chains across the 700 or so repertoires, and some 11 million of these chains were shared by at least two donors. A nearest-neighbor algorithm error-corrected the raw reads and collapsed the reads into unique sequences, merging closely related sequences to remove PCR and sequencing errors. Alignment of CDR3 sequences to IMGT reference sequences was used to assign V, D and J gene segments. For a sequence to be retained, a match of at least six nucleotides to both a V gene segment and a J gene segment was required. Rearrangements were called productive when the CDR3 lacked stop codons and stayed in frame with V and J; all others were non-productive. Following IMGT convention, CDR3 was defined as the stretch from the second conserved V-encoded cysteine to the conserved J-encoded phenylalanine. In an earlier analysis of around 640 of the donors, sequences lacking an unambiguous match to a single V gene segment were excluded. In an earlier analysis of 450 to 750 of the donors, a V segment was called functional when productive rearrangements were above 56.7%, and segregating when the standard deviation between donors exceeded 5%. To diagnose cytomegalovirus status from the catalog of TCR beta chain sequences, a statistical classification framework was built. A later analysis assigned V and J genes by comparing TCR nucleotide sequences with IMGT/GENE-DB human TR gene sequences. In a later analysis, CDR3 sequences and most-parsimonious VDJ recombination scenarios were assigned using the TCRdist pipeline. In a later analysis, each TCR beta chain was defined by its CDR3 amino acid sequence together with its V-gene family, and reads lacking a unique V-gene family were excluded. In a later analysis, around 650 highly shared, low-generation-probability nucleotide sequences were removed to address suspected cross-contamination and a sequencing artifact. In a later analysis, a clonal expansion index was calculated for each public chain from normalized within-repertoire ranks of inferred template counts. Generation probabilities in a later analysis came from a VDJ recombination model fitted to out-of-frame rearrangements, and those results were checked against IGoR. Hypergeometric tests were used in a later analysis to score TCR-TCR, TCR-HLA and TCR-CMV co-occurrence, with a repertoire-size bias correction applied to the TCR pairs. A later analysis estimated false discovery rates by permuting HLA or CMV assignments 20 times. In a later analysis, co-occurring TCRs were grouped using DBSCAN, and TCRdist sequence similarity was added for clustering within HLA-allele-positive subsets. Repertoires with fewer than 30,000 or more than 120,000 public chains were left out of co-occurrence clustering, as were about 5 repertoires with anomalous nucleotide sharing. TCRdb holds this immuneACCESS table with in-frame rearrangements only. Some clones are missing; in checked studies, unresolved V genes explain under half, and the rest has no known cause. V and J calls and clone size are as listed in that table; D and trimming were resolved from the DNA. This sample is represented by 90,000 to 100,000 clones; about 80% of them were singletons. Roughly 6.9% of the sample goes to the ten largest clones.

The cohort was made up of about 610 healthy bone marrow donors. Cohort members were all nominally healthy when sampled, although unrecorded immune exposures were likely present. The donor was CMV seropositive and was included in the group of 270 or so seropositive cohort members. A peripheral blood sample was provided by each donor, and peripheral blood mononuclear cells were used for TCR beta sequencing. Genomic DNA extraction from the blood cell samples was performed with the Qiagen DNeasy Blood Extraction Kit. The rearranged chain carries TRBV15 and TRBJ2-3, and 8 bases in between align with TRBD2. The specimen sequenced was PBMCs. This receptor was obtained from a man aged 35 to 55 in good health and CMV-seropositive. CDR3 sequence: CATSRERASGSVTDTQYF. In nucleotide form, the sequence is TGTGCCACCAGCAGAGAAAGGGCTAGCGGGTCGGTCACAGATACGCAGTATTTT.